This note documents a single T cell receptor beta chain sequence. Its antigen is unknown. The data were taken from a study of shared clonotypes between healthy human individuals. Positive CCR7 selection of CD45RO-negative cells yielded the naive CD8 cells, and terminally differentiated effector memory CD45RA+ cells were excluded. Every contributor of samples was a Caucasian grown-up residing in Nashville, Tennessee. Study-level points and caveats: Though the depth was large, rarefaction showed that sorted-subset sequencing was incomplete. It was expected that sequencing depth would affect clonotype sharing among donors.

TCRdb's copy holds only in-frame clones and misses some; the assay was immunoSEQ multiplex PCR. The table lists fewer than 850,000 clones, about 96% of them singletons. The receptor was isolated from a man aged 25 to 45 in good health. The sample taken for sequencing was naive CD8+ T cells sorted from blood.

The CDR3 protein is CASSLRTGGLEQYF. The CDR3 DNA follows: TGTGCCAGCAGTTTACGGACAGGGGGCCTCGAGCAGTACTTC. This chain uses TRBV27 with TRBJ2-7; 11 bases map to TRBD1. The CDR3 has 14 amino acids. Germline V gene lookup returns CDR1 MNHEY and CDR2 SMNVEV (reference sequence). J was trimmed by 6 bases and V by 2 bases; bases with no gene match: 3.